This TCR beta chain originates from a study of cytomegalovirus exposure and HLA in healthy donors. General study points: Confirmation in vitro established that three CMV-associated chains were specific for CMV antigens.

The PCR had 60 Vbeta and 13 Jbeta primers. Original handling: Later analysis identified 88 million or so unique TCR beta chains, 10 million to 12 million shared. The data were produced by immunoSEQ multiplex PCR, yet TCRdb's version contains in-frame clones alone and is incomplete. V and J calls and clone size are those listed in that table; D and trimming were worked out from the DNA. The sample has 100,000 to 120,000 clones; less than 80% are singletons. In this sample, this clone turned up a few times. Its antigen is unknown. This CDR3 region has 13 residues. CDR1 is KGHSH, CDR2 LQKENI, per germline. V was clipped by 3 bases and J by 3 bases, with 8 bases between them. Though nominally healthy at sampling, donors likely had unrecorded immune exposures.

Specimen: PBMCs. This clonotype originated in a man aged 25-45 years in good health and CMV-seronegative. The chain links TRBV18 to TRBJ1-2, with D uncertain. DNA for the CDR3: TGTGCCAGCTCACCCGGGAGAGACTATGGCTACACCTTC. The encoded protein is CASSPGRDYGYTF.